This entry features one T cell receptor beta chain sequence. What it binds is unknown. Some clones are missing from TCRdb's copy, which holds only in-frame ones; the method was immunoSEQ multiplex PCR. The profile shows around 310,000 clones, more than 65% of them singletons. The data stem from a study of cytotoxic CD8 clonotypes in ibrutinib-treated CLL. Findings and limits, study-wide: Public clonotypes, an uncommon group, contracted or remained stable on treatment. Clonality increased at ibrutinib response and stayed stable in sustained remission. At progression, however, it fell back toward baseline.

Cryopreserved PBMCs were the source of around 2 micrograms of genomic DNA, which went to TCR beta libraries. The sample here was PBMCs, taken before ibrutinib treatment. The sequence derives from a human donor with chronic lymphocytic leukemia.

The CDR3 region is CASSLVVTGERGLREKLFF. The CDR3 nucleotides read TGTGCCAGCAGCTTAGTCGTGACAGGGGAGCGGGGATTACGGGAAAAACTGTTTTTT. The rearrangement links TRBV11-2 to TRBJ1-4; 8 nucleotides align to TRBD1. The CDR3 is 19 amino acids. Germline-derived CDR1 and CDR2 are SGHAT and FQNNGV. Trimming took 1 base from V and 8 from J; bases not matched to a gene: 18.